The next 31 T cell receptor beta chains were all read from a single sample in a study of cytomegalovirus exposure and HLA in healthy donors. Primers included in the PCR were 60 Vbeta and 13 Jbeta primers. Profiling relied on immunoSEQ multiplex PCR, and the TCRdb table lists in-frame clones only, not all of them. The sample lists around 71,000 clones, around 60% occurring once. The sequenced material came from PBMCs. All receptors derive from a man aged 25-40 years in good health and CMV-seropositive.

The J gene is TRBJ2-1, the V gene TRBV27; 7 bases align to TRBD1. This CDR3 is 16 amino acids long. J was trimmed by 5 bases and V by 7 bases; bases with no gene match: 14. Germline CDR1 MNHEY, CDR2 SMNVEV (reference sequence). CDR3 in amino acids: CASNPGGPTIDNEQFF. Written as DNA, the CDR3 is TGTGCCAGCAATCCAGGGGGACCGACTATAGACAATGAGCAGTTCTTC.

CDR3 region: CASTRGRTEETQYF. CDR3 in DNA: TGTGCCAGCACCAGAGGGCGGACCGAAGAGACCCAGTACTTC. The V and J genes are TRBV7-8 and TRBJ2-5; possible D gene TRBD2, 5 bases. Looked up from germline, CDR1 is SGHVS and CDR2 is FQNEAQ. V was pared by 7 bases and J by 3 bases, with 15 bases between. The CDR3 runs 14 residues.

The chain links TRBV14 to TRBJ2-1; 7 bases map to TRBD2. The CDR3 loop spans 15 amino acids. J was trimmed by 5 bases and V by 0 bases; bases with no gene match: 4. Germline CDR1 SGHDN, CDR2 FVKESK. The CDR3 sequence: CASSQDWGGHNEQFF. Written as DNA, the CDR3 is TGTGCCAGCAGCCAAGATTGGGGGGGTCACAATGAGCAGTTCTTC.

Written as DNA, the CDR3 is TGCGCCAGCGCGGACAGGGGAACTGAAGCTTTCTTT. This translates into CASADRGTEAFF. The chain employs TRBV10-2 and TRBJ1-1, with TRBD1 matching over 9 bases. This CDR3 contains 12 residues. Germline V gene sequence: CDR1 WSHSY, CDR2 SAAADI. V lost 8 bases and J lost 5; bases outside the gene matches: 3.

CDR3 amino acids: CALSGGPGETQYF. The CDR3 nucleotides read TGTGCCTTGAGCGGGGGGCCTGGGGAGACCCAGTACTTC. The V call is TRBV30, the J call TRBJ2-5; 9 bases fit TRBD2. The CDR3 spans 13 residues. J gave up 5 bases and V 7 bases, and 8 bases lay outside the gene matches. CDR1 and CDR2 from the germline V gene are GTSNPN and SVGIG (reference sequence).

This sequence joins TRBV5-4 and TRBJ1-4; 11 bases agree with TRBD1. The CDR3 covers 14 residues. The ends lost 3 bases at V and 7 bases at J; junction bases unmatched: 2. Germline V gene lookup returns CDR1 SGHNT and CDR2 YYREEE (reference sequence). This CDR3 reads CASSSDRGPEKLFF. CDR3 coding DNA: TGTGCCAGCAGCTCGGACAGGGGGCCTGAAAAACTGTTTTTT.

The V and J genes are TRBV7-9 and TRBJ2-4, with D possibly TRBD2 on 6 matching bases. CDR1 is SEHNR, CDR2 FQNEAQ, per germline (reference sequence). With 5 bases removed from V and 7 bases from J, the gap between germline ends came to 12 bases. The CDR3 is 13 residues long. CDR3 residues: CASSPPGGNIQYF. The CDR3 region has the DNA TGTGCCAGCAGCCCACCCGGGGGTAACATTCAGTACTTC.

The chain combines TRBV19 with TRBJ2-7, with D tentatively TRBD1 (6 bases). Per germline, CDR1 LNHDA and CDR2 SQIVND (reference sequence). The germline V and J ends were trimmed by 6 bases and 6 bases, with 15 bases remaining between them. The CDR3 runs to 13 residues. The CDR3 nucleotides are TGTGCCAGTAGCCAACAGGGCTGGGGCGAGCAGTACTTC. The encoded protein is CASSQQGWGEQYF.

V and J are TRBV6-5 and TRBJ1-1; D gene ambiguous. The CDR3 has 15 residues. Germline lookup yields CDR1 MNHEY and CDR2 SVGAGI. The germline V and J ends were trimmed by 0 bases and 2 bases, with 10 bases remaining between them. Written as DNA, the CDR3 is TGTGCCAGCAGTTACTCGATTCAGTTTAACACTGAAGCTTTCTTT. As protein: CASSYSIQFNTEAFF.

This chain connects TRBV28 to TRBJ1-3, with D perhaps TRBD1 (5 bases). Germline CDR1 is MDHEN and CDR2 is SYDVKM. Trimming removed 6 bases from V and 1 base from J, with 16 bases in between. The CDR3 covers 16 residues. The CDR3 sequence: CASSPSVGGSGNTIYF. CDR3 DNA sequence: TGTGCCAGCAGCCCCAGTGTGGGGGGTTCTGGAAACACCATATATTTT.

This clone was counted once. The genes are TRBV29-1 and TRBJ2-1; 10 bases are shared with TRBD2. The V gene end was trimmed by 5 bases and the J gene end by 0 bases; junction bases not matched to a gene: 7. The germline V gene encodes CDR1 SQVTM and CDR2 ANQGSEA. The CDR3 length is 16 residues. CDR3 bases: TGCAGCGTTCACGGACTAGCGGTCAGCTCCTACAATGAGCAGTTCTTC. Translating it yields CSVHGLAVSSYNEQFF.

This sequence joins TRBV5-1 and TRBJ2-3; 14 nucleotides line up with TRBD2. Germline lookup yields CDR1 SGHRS and CDR2 YFSETQ. The CDR3 has 15 residues. The ends lost 4 bases at V and 4 bases at J; junction bases unmatched: 2. CDR3 bases: TGCGCCAGCAGCCTGGGACTAGCGGGAGCAGATACGCAGTATTTT. Translating it yields CASSLGLAGADTQYF.

CDR3 amino acids: CASSQDPQAPAYEQYF. The CDR3 nucleotides are TGTGCCAGCAGCCAAGATCCCCAGGCACCCGCCTACGAGCAGTACTTC. The genes are TRBV4-2 and TRBJ2-7, with D unclear. Trimming took 0 bases from V and 2 from J, leaving 14 bases between them. The CDR3 has 16 amino acids. CDR1 and CDR2 (germline): LGHNA, YNFKEQ.

Only a few counts were recorded for this clone. This chain uses TRBV6-6 with TRBJ1-4; 8 bases are a match to TRBD1. The trim removed 5 bases at V and 0 bases at J, leaving 5 bases unmatched. CDR1 and CDR2 from the germline V gene are MNHNY and SVGAGI (reference sequence). CDR3 length equals 16 residues. CDR3 loop: CASSTAGGATNEKLFF. The CDR3 DNA reads TGTGCCAGCAGTACTGCAGGGGGCGCAACTAATGAAAAACTGTTTTTT.

The V gene is TRBV7-9, the J gene TRBJ1-2; 10 nucleotides align to TRBD1. Germline values: CDR1 SEHNR, CDR2 FQNEAQ (reference sequence). The ends lost 4 bases at V and 13 bases at J; junction bases unmatched: 15. The length of the CDR3 is 15 residues. The CDR3 DNA sequence: TGTGCCAGCAGCTCGCCGGGACAGGGGCTCCTTCTTGTCACCTTC. This codes for CASSSPGQGLLLVTF.

The J gene is TRBJ1-5, the V gene TRBV4-2; D perhaps matches TRBD1 (5 bases). Trimming removed 4 bases from V and 1 base from J, with 8 bases in between. CDR3 length: 14 residues. Germline V gene lookup returns CDR1 LGHNA and CDR2 YNFKEQ. CDR3 bases: TGTGCCAGCAGCCTGGAGGGGAGCAATCAGCCCCAGCATTTT. This encodes CASSLEGSNQPQHF.

V usage is TRBV7-9 and J usage is TRBJ2-1; TRBD1 agrees at 8 bases. The J segment lost 3 bases and the V segment lost 5 bases, leaving 6 bases of the junction unmatched. CDR1 SEHNR and CDR2 FQNEAQ come from the germline V gene (reference sequence). The CDR3 length is 15 residues. CDR3 residues: CASSPGQEDYNEQFF. CDR3 coding DNA: TGTGCCAGCAGCCCGGGACAGGAGGACTACAATGAGCAGTTCTTC.

This clone was found a few times. The CDR3: CASSLPNSPLHF. The CDR3 bases are TGTGCCAGCAGCTTGCCGAATTCACCCCTCCACTTT. The chain combines TRBV5-4 with TRBJ1-6; D ambiguous. The length of the CDR3 is 12 residues. Germline values: CDR1 SGHNT, CDR2 YYREEE (reference sequence). The ends were cut back, 1 base at V and 7 bases at J, with 3 bases in the middle.

V usage is TRBV2 and J usage is TRBJ2-7; 8 nucleotides line up with TRBD1. The CDR3 sequence is 15 residues long. V dropped 6 bases and J dropped 2; count of bases not matched to a gene: 9. Looked up from germline, CDR1 is SNHLY and CDR2 is FYNNEI. DNA of the CDR3: TGTGCCAGCAGCGCCGACAGGGGAAGTCCCTACGAGCAGTACTTC. This sequence encodes CASSADRGSPYEQYF.

DNA for the CDR3: TGTGCCAGCAGCGTAGGACTAGCGGGAGAATACGAGCAGTACTTC. The encoded protein is CASSVGLAGEYEQYF. J is TRBJ2-7 and V is TRBV9; 12 bases match TRBD2. The germline V gene encodes CDR1 SGDLS and CDR2 YYNGEE. There are 15 residues in the CDR3. V dropped 0 bases and J dropped 4; count of bases not matched to a gene: 2.

The chain recombines TRBV30 with TRBJ2-3; D unresolved. CDR3 length equals 13 residues. Germline V gene lookup returns CDR1 GTSNPN and CDR2 SVGIG (reference sequence). The V and J ends lost 2 bases and 6 bases respectively, with 12 bases between them. The CDR3 DNA reads as TGTGCCTGGAGTACGGGTCTCGGGGATACGCAGTATTTT. It codes for CAWSTGLGDTQYF.

In this sample, this clone turned up a few times. The chain combines TRBV27 with TRBJ2-7; 8 positions agree with TRBD1. Germline V gene lookup returns CDR1 MNHEY and CDR2 SMNVEV (reference sequence). The V gene end was trimmed by 6 bases and the J gene end by 3 bases; junction bases not matched to a gene: 7. This CDR3 comprises 14 residues. The CDR3: CASSSGTGLYEQYF. CDR3 sequence (DNA): TGTGCCAGCAGCTCCGGGACAGGACTCTACGAGCAGTACTTC.

There are a few counts of this clone. The chain combines TRBV5-1 with TRBJ2-7; D is possibly TRBD2 (5 bases). V gave up 5 bases and J gave up 2 bases, with 17 bases separating them. Germline V gene sequence: CDR1 SGHRS, CDR2 YFSETQ. This CDR3 is built from 15 residues. CDR3 loop: CASSSRGANPYEQYF. CDR3 in DNA: TGCGCCAGCAGTAGTCGGGGAGCAAATCCCTACGAGCAGTACTTC.

This chain joins TRBV7-9 and TRBJ1-5; D is ambiguous. This CDR3 comprises 13 residues. V was shortened by 3 bases and J by 5 bases, with 8 bases between the two germline ends. Germline lookup yields CDR1 SEHNR and CDR2 FQNEAQ (reference sequence). The CDR3 loop reads CASSFDGDQPQHF. CDR3 DNA: TGTGCCAGCAGCTTTGACGGAGATCAGCCCCAGCATTTT.

This chain connects TRBV4-1 to TRBJ2-3; D is unclear. The CDR3 runs 15 residues. V lost 0 bases and J 1 base, leaving 8 bases between the germline ends. CDR1 is MGHRA, CDR2 YSYEKL, per germline. The CDR3 nucleotides read TGCGCCAGCAGCCAAGATTGGCAGGGCACAGATACGCAGTATTTT. This codes for CASSQDWQGTDTQYF.

This clone has only a few counts. The CDR3 coding sequence is TGTGCCACAGAGCGGGGAGTAAGAGAGACCCAGTACTTC. It translates to CATERGVRETQYF. The chain has TRBV28 and TRBJ2-5, with TRBD2 matching over 7 bases. The CDR3 contains 13 residues. The germline gives CDR1 MDHEN, CDR2 SYDVKM. Trimming at V came to 10 bases and at J to 4 bases, leaving 9 bases not matched to a gene.

The rearrangement joins TRBV19 to TRBJ2-3; TRBD2 aligns across 7 bases. The CDR3 length is 16 residues. Germline assignment: CDR1 LNHDA and CDR2 SQIVND (reference sequence). V shed 1 base, J shed 1 base, and the junction held 5 bases outside the gene matches. The CDR3 reads CASSIGGGWGTDTQYF. The CDR3 DNA reads TGTGCCAGTAGTATAGGGGGAGGGTGGGGCACAGATACGCAGTATTTT.

The chain couples TRBV6-1 to TRBJ1-1, with no clear D. Germline V gene lookup returns CDR1 MNHNS and CDR2 SASEGT. The CDR3 runs to 13 residues. V lost 6 bases to trimming and J lost 6 bases, with 14 bases between them. CDR3 DNA sequence: TGTGCCAGCAGGGGTGGCGGGGAGGCTGAAGCTTTCTTT. Translation: CASRGGGEAEAFF.

This clone was seen once. This chain uses TRBV10-3 with TRBJ2-1, with a weak D call TRBD2 (5 bases). The germline V and J ends were trimmed by 3 bases and 0 bases, with 12 bases remaining between them. The CDR3 runs to 16 residues. The germline gives CDR1 ENHRY, CDR2 SYGVKD. The CDR3 sequence: CAISDGGGSSYNEQFF. DNA of the CDR3: TGTGCCATCAGTGACGGAGGCGGAAGCTCCTACAATGAGCAGTTCTTC.

The chain carries TRBV28 and TRBJ2-5; TRBD1 aligns across 7 bases. This CDR3 has 13 amino acids. Germline V gives CDR1 MDHEN, CDR2 SYDVKM. With 7 bases clipped from V and 4 bases from J, the junction kept 6 bases outside the gene matches. The CDR3: CASIKQGIETQYF. The CDR3 DNA sequence: TGTGCCAGCATCAAACAGGGGATAGAGACCCAGTACTTC. Full variable domain (remainder filled in from reference TRBV28 and TRBJ2-5): DVKVTQSSRYLVKRTGEKVFLECVQDMDHENMFWYRQDPGLGLRLIYFSYDVKMKEKGDIPEGYSVSREKKERFSLILESASTNQTSMYLCASIKQGIETQYFGPGTRLLVL.

This rearrangement joins TRBV10-3 to TRBJ2-1; TRBD1 aligns across 8 bases. Trimming took 2 bases from V and 0 from J; bases not matched to a gene: 6. The CDR3 sequence is 17 residues long. CDR1 is ENHRY, CDR2 SYGVKD, per germline. For the CDR3, the DNA is TGTGCCATCAGTGAGCAAAGACAGGGGCACTCCTACAATGAGCAGTTCTTC. This codes for CAISEQRQGHSYNEQFF.